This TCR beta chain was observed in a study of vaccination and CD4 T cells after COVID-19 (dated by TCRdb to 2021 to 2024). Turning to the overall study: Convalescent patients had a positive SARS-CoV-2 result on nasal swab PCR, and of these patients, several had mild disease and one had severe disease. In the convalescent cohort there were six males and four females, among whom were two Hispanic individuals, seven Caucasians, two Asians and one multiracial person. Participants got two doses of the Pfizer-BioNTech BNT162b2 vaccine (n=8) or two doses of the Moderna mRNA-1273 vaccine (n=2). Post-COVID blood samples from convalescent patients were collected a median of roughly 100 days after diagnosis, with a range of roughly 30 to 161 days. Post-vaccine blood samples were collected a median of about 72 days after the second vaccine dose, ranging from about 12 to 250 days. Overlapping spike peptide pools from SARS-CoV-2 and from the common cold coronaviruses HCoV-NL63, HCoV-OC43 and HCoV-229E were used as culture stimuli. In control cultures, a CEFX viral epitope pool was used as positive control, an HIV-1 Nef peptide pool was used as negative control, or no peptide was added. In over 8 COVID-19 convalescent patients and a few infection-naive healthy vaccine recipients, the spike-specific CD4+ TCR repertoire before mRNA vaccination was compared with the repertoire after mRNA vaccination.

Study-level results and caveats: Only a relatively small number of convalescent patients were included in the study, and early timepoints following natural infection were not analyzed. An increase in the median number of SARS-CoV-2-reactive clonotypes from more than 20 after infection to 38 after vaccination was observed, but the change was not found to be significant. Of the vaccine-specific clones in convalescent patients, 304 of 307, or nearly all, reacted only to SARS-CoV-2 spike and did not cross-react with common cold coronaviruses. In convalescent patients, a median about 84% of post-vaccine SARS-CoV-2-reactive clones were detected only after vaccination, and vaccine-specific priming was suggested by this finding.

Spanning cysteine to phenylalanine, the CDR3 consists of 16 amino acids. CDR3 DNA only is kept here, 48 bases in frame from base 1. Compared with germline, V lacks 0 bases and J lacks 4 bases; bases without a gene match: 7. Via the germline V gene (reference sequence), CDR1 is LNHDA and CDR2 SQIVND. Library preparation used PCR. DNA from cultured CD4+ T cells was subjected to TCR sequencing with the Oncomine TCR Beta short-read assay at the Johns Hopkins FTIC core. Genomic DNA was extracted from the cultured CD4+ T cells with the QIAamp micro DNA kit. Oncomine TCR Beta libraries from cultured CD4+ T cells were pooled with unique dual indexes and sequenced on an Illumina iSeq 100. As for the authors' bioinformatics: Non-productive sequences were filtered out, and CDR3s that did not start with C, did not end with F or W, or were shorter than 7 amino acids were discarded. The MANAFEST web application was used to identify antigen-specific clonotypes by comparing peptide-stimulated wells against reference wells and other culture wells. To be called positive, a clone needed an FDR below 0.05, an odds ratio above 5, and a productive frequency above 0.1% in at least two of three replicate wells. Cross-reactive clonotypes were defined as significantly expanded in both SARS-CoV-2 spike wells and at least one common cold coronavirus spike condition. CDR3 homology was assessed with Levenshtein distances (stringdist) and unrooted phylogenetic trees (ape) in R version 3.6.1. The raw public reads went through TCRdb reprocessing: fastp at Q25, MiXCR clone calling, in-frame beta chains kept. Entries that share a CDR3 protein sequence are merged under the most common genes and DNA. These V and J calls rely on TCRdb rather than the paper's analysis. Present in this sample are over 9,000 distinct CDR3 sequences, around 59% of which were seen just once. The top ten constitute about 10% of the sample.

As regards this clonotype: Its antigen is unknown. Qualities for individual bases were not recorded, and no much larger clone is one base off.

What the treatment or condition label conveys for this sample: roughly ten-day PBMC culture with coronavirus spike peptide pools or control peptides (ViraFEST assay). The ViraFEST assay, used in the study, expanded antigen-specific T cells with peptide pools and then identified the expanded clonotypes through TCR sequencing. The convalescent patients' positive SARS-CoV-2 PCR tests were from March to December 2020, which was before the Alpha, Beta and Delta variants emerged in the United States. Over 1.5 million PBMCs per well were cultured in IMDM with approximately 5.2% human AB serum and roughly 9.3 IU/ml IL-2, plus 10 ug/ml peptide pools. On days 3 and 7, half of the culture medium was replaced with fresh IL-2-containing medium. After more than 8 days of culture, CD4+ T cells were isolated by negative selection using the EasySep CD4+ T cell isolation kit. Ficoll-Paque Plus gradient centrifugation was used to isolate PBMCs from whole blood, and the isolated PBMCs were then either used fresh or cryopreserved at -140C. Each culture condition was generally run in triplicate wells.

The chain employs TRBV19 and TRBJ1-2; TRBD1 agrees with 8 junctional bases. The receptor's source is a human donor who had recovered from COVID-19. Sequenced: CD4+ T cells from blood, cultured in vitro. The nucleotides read TGTGCCAGTAGTATAGACCCTCCTACAGGGGGCTATGGCTACACCTTC. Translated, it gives CASSIDPPTGGYGYTF.